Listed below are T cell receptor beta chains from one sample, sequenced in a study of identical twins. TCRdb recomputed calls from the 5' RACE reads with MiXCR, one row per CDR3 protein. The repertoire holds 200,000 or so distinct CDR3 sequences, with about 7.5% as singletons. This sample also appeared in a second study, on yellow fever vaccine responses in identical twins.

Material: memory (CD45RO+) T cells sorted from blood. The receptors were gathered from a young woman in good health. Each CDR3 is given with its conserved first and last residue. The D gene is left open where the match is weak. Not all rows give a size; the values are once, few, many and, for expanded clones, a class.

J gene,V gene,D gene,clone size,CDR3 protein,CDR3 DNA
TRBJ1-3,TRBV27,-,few,CASSPSSGSGNTIYF,TGTGCCAGCAGCCCATCGTCCGGCTCTGGAAACACCATATATTTT
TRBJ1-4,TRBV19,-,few,CASSPGDINEKLFF,TGTGCCAGTAGTCCCGGGGACATCAATGAAAAACTGTTTTTT
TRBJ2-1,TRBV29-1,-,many,CSAPVMGHNEQFF,TGCAGCGCCCCCGTCATGGGACACAATGAGCAGTTCTTC
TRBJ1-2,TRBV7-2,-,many,CASSLRFGAGNTF,-
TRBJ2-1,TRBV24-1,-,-,CATSEPGDEQFF,TGTGCCACCAGTGAGCCAGGCGATGAGCAGTTCTTC
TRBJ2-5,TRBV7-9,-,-,CASTGTSMGETQYF,TGTGCCAGCACCGGGACATCGATGGGAGAGACCCAGTACTTC
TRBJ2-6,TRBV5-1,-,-,CASSLSAGAGANVLTF,TGCGCCAGCAGCTTGTCGGCAGGAGCTGGGGCCAACGTCCTGACTTTC
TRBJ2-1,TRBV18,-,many,CASSPLPKNEQFF,TGTGCCAGCTCACCACTCCCCAAGAATGAGCAGTTCTTC
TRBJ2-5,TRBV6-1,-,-,CASSRTVPGETQYF,TGTGCCAGCAGCCGGACAGTTCCAGGGGAGACCCAGTACTTC
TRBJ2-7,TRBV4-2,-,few,CASSPRDTVHEQYF,TGTGCCAGCAGCCCTCGGGACACCGTCCACGAGCAGTACTTC
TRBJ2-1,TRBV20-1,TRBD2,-,CSAPGLARLEQFF,TGCAGTGCCCCGGGACTAGCACGTCTTGAGCAGTTCTTC
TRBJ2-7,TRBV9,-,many,CASSGGSSSYEQYF,TGTGCCAGCAGCGGAGGGAGTAGCTCCTACGAGCAGTACTTC
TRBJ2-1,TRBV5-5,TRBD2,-,CASSLGLAERDNEQFF,TGTGCCAGCAGCTTGGGACTAGCGGAGAGGGACAATGAGCAGTTCTTC
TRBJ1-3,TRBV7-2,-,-,CASSFSGGPRSGNTIYF,TGTGCCAGCAGCTTCTCCGGAGGACCCCGCTCTGGAAACACCATATATTTT
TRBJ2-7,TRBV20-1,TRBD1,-,CSAGTGGPYEQYF,TGCAGTGCTGGGACAGGGGGACCCTACGAGCAGTACTTC
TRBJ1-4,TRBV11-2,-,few,CASSSGGHPNEKLFF,TGTGCCAGCAGCTCAGGTGGTCATCCTAATGAAAAACTGTTTTTT
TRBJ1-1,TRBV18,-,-,CASSPLVSYRANTEAFF,TGTGCCAGCTCACCATTAGTGTCATACAGGGCGAACACTGAAGCTTTCTTT
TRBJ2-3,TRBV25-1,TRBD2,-,CASSLREELGADTQYF,TGTGCCAGCAGTCTTCGGGAGGAGCTCGGGGCAGATACGCAGTATTTT
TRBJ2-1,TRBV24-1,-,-,CATSGRVGGGEQFF,TGTGCCACCAGTGGACGCGTGGGTGGAGGTGAGCAGTTCTTC
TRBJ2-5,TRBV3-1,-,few,CASSHRGGTQYF,TGTGCCAGCAGCCACAGGGGGGGGACCCAGTACTTC